This paragraph reports one TCR beta chain. The CDR3 is made up of 16 amino acids. The ends were cut back, 3 bases at V and 10 bases at J, with 19 bases in the middle. The V gene's germline CDR1 is KGHSH and CDR2 LQKENI. Seattle patients were enrolled while actively infected and followed longitudinally. The source of the sample is a study of blood T cell repertoires in COVID-19. Whole-study context: Samples of COVID-19 (acute and convalescent) were obtained from the United States, Italy and Spain.

In the original workflow: Cell counts per sample came from amplifying reference gene primers. The data were produced by immunoSEQ multiplex PCR, yet TCRdb's version contains in-frame clones alone and is incomplete. V and J calls plus clone size are reproduced from that table; the DNA served to infer D and trimming. Among around 150,000 clones, 80% to 95% were seen once, and the ten largest hold 4.8%. Material: peripheral blood. The chain is built from TRBV18 and TRBJ1-6; weak D call: TRBD1 (6 bases). The origin of this receptor is a young man with COVID-19, enrolled during active disease. The CDR3 sequence is CASSPPGDGSLSPLHF. In nucleotides, the CDR3 is TGTGCCAGCTCACCTCCAGGGGATGGGAGTCTCTCACCCCTCCACTTT.